This T cell receptor beta chain was recovered during a study of early T cells in non-severe SARS-CoV-2 infection. This clonotype was detected many times. Per germline, CDR1 SQVTM and CDR2 ANQGSEA. V was shortened by 1 base and J by 3 bases, with 10 bases between the two germline ends. The CDR3 length is 13 residues. Unique molecular identifiers were added to individual cDNA molecules. TCRdb redid the calling of the 5' RACE reads with MiXCR, one entry per CDR3 protein. The sample carries about 110,000 distinct CDR3 sequences, roughly 13% recorded once. This sequence originates from an adult who was a healthcare worker with PCR-confirmed SARS-CoV-2 infection or an uninfected control (not recorded which). The chain carries TRBV29-1 and TRBJ2-7, with D possibly called TRBD1 or TRBD2 (5 bases each). Sample: whole blood, taken at baseline. The CDR3 loop reads CSVEAGTSYEQYF. The CDR3 DNA reads as TGCAGCGTTGAAGCCGGGACCAGCTACGAGCAGTACTTC.